The rows below give T cell receptor beta chains drawn from one sample of a study of T cell repertoires in cytomegalovirus infection. MiXCR, run by TCRdb on the reads, gives a single entry per CDR3 protein. The sample contains more than 400,000 distinct CDR3 sequences, about 25% of which appear only once. Source material: PBMCs. These receptors were collected from a human donor in good health (CMV status not recorded). Some clones in this sample may be carry-over from other donors' samples. Both conserved end residues are part of each CDR3. A D gene is named only where the DNA matches it firmly. Size is omitted from some rows. Given values are once, few, many or a class for expanded clones.

size: NA; D: NA; V: TRBV29-1; J: TRBJ2-7; CDR3: CSVEDRVYEQYF; DNA: TGCAGCGTTGAAGATCGGGTCTACGAGCAGTACTTC
size: NA; D: NA; V: TRBV28; J: TRBJ2-1; CDR3: CASSRGSPLASSYNEQFF; DNA: TGTGCCAGCAGTCGAGGCTCCCCCCTAGCGTCGTCCTACAATGAGCAGTTCTTC
size: few; D: NA; V: TRBV30; J: TRBJ2-3; CDR3: CAWSRRQLGTQYF; DNA: TGTGCCTGGAGTAGACGACAGCTAGGGACGCAGTATTTT
size: once; D: NA; V: TRBV20-1; J: TRBJ2-5; CDR3: CSAAGETGVQETQYF; DNA: TGCAGCGCCGCGGGGGAGACAGGGGTCCAAGAGACCCAGTACTTC
size: NA; D: NA; V: TRBV30; J: TRBJ2-1; CDR3: CAWSVLGTLWNEQFF; DNA: TGTGCCTGGAGTGTACTAGGAACCTTGTGGAATGAGCAGTTCTTC
size: NA; D: NA; V: TRBV11-3; J: TRBJ1-1; CDR3: CASRDRTEAFF; DNA: TGTGCCAGCAGGGATCGCACTGAAGCTTTCTTT
size: NA; D: NA; V: TRBV15; J: TRBJ2-7; CDR3: CATSPTLREQYF; DNA: TGTGCCACCAGCCCCACCTTGAGAGAGCAGTACTTC
size: many; D: NA; V: TRBV7-2; J: TRBJ1-1; CDR3: CASSLGQPQEAFF; DNA: TGTGCCAGCAGCTTGGGGCAGCCGCAGGAAGCTTTCTTT
size: many; D: TRBD2; V: TRBV12-3/TRBV12-4; J: TRBJ2-5; CDR3: CASSPQTSGSLETQYF; DNA: TGTGCCAGCAGTCCTCAAACTAGCGGGAGTTTAGAGACCCAGTACTTC
size: many; D: NA; V: TRBV7-6; J: TRBJ1-6; CDR3: CASSSRQSTSSYNSPLHF; DNA: TGTGCCAGCAGCTCGAGACAGAGTACAAGCTCCTATAATTCACCCCTCCACTTT
size: NA; D: TRBD2; V: TRBV6-1; J: TRBJ2-1; CDR3: CASEGLAGVREQFF; DNA: TGTGCCAGCGAGGGACTAGCGGGAGTTCGAGAGCAGTTCTTC